The 23 T cell receptor beta chains reported below all come from one sample, sequenced in a study of blood T cell repertoires in COVID-19. Sequencing was performed with immunoSEQ multiplex PCR; in TCRdb, only in-frame clones are kept and a portion is missing. The table has 200,000 to 250,000 clones, 80% to 85% seen once. Sequenced sample: peripheral blood. The receptor source for this set is a woman aged 18-30 years with acute or convalescent COVID-19.

CDR3 DNA: TGTGCCAGCAGCTCAGGGATTAACTATGGCTACACCTTC. This translates into CASSSGINYGYTF. The chain joins TRBV7-8 to TRBJ1-2; tentatively, D is TRBD1 (5 bases). V gave up 4 bases and J gave up 1 base, with 7 bases separating them. The length of the CDR3 is 13 residues. CDR1 is SGHVS, CDR2 FQNEAQ, per germline.

J is TRBJ1-1 and V is TRBV27; the match to TRBD1 covers 11 bases. J lost 9 bases, V lost 5 bases, and 11 bases had no gene match. Germline-derived CDR1 and CDR2 are MNHEY and SMNVEV (reference sequence). The CDR3 contains 15 residues. This CDR3 reads CASSPWGQGGEQAFF. The DNA of the CDR3 is TGTGCCAGCAGTCCCTGGGGACAGGGGGGAGAGCAAGCTTTCTTT.

The rearrangement uses TRBV28 and TRBJ2-5, with D possibly being TRBD2 (5 bases). This CDR3 contains 14 residues. Germline CDR1 and CDR2: MDHEN and SYDVKM. With 11 bases removed from V and 2 bases from J, the gap between germline ends came to 18 bases. CDR3 sequence: CAAQNAGLQETQYF. In DNA form, the CDR3 reads TGTGCCGCCCAGAATGCGGGCCTACAAGAGACCCAGTACTTC.

The J gene is TRBJ2-3, the V gene TRBV10-3; tentative D call: TRBD1 (6 bases). In germline, CDR1 is ENHRY, CDR2 SYGVKD. The CDR3 is 18 amino acids. V lost 3 bases to trimming and J lost 1 base, with 20 bases between them. Here the CDR3 reads CAISDVTGTSEGTDTQYF. CDR3 nucleotides: TGTGCCATCAGTGACGTAACAGGGACCTCCGAGGGCACAGATACGCAGTATTTT.

The CDR3 spells CASSLAPTSGRSEQYF. The CDR3 nucleotides read TGTGCCAGCAGCTTAGCGCCGACTAGCGGGAGGAGCGAGCAGTACTTC. This chain links TRBV7-2 with TRBJ2-7, with TRBD2 matching over 13 bases. V gave up 0 bases and J gave up 6 bases; unmatched junction bases: 5. The CDR3 loop spans 16 amino acids. In germline, CDR1 is SGHTA, CDR2 FQGNSA.

This clone was counted a few times. The chain uses TRBV3-1 (or the pseudogene TRBV3-2) and TRBJ2-1; TRBD2 matches at 10 bases. The CDR3 is made up of 19 amino acids. The germline gives CDR1 LGHDT, CDR2 YNNKEL (reference sequence). V dropped 0 bases and J dropped 1; count of bases not matched to a gene: 9. The CDR3 DNA follows: TGTGCCAGCAGCCAAGATTGGAGGACTAGCGGTCCATCCTACAATGAGCAGTTCTTC. Translated: CASSQDWRTSGPSYNEQFF.

This chain links TRBV6-6 with TRBJ2-5, with 8 bases that match TRBD2. In germline, CDR1 is MNHNY, CDR2 SVGAGI (reference sequence). After removal of 7 bases from V and 1 base from J, the junction contained 5 bases not matched to a gene. This CDR3 comprises 14 residues. The DNA of the CDR3 is TGTGCCAGCACCTTTAGCGGGACCCAAGAGACCCAGTACTTC. The encoded protein is CASTFSGTQETQYF.

The J gene is TRBJ2-1, the V gene TRBV10-3, with TRBD2 matching over 7 bases. The V gene end was trimmed by 7 bases and the J gene end by 4 bases; junction bases not matched to a gene: 4. The CDR3 is made up of 13 amino acids. Per the germline V gene, CDR1 is ENHRY and CDR2 is SYGVKD. The CDR3 nucleotides read TGTGCCATCACGGCGGGGGAATACAATGAGCAGTTCTTC. Encoded protein: CAITAGEYNEQFF.

This clone came up a few times. This chain joins TRBV27 and TRBJ2-2; 10 nucleotides agree with TRBD2. This CDR3 comprises 16 residues. From germline, CDR1 is MNHEY and CDR2 SMNVEV (reference sequence). Trimming removed 2 bases from V and 7 bases from J; junction bases left unmatched: 7. Here the CDR3 DNA reads TGTGCCAGCAGTTTAAGGGTAGCGGGAGGAGGCGGGGAGCTGTTTTTT. Translated: CASSLRVAGGGGELFF.

The gene calls are TRBV6-1 and TRBJ2-5, with TRBD2 matching over 8 bases. V lost 3 bases and J lost 7; bases outside the gene matches: 19. Germline V lookup: CDR1 MNHNS, CDR2 SASEGT. CDR3 size: 18 residues. CDR3 protein: CASSEGRGPAGDSVTQYF. The CDR3 DNA follows: TGTGCCAGCAGTGAGGGCAGGGGCCCAGCGGGAGATAGTGTGACCCAGTACTTC.

The chain combines TRBV4-3 with TRBJ2-1, with D perhaps TRBD2 (5 bases). This CDR3 is 17 amino acids long. Germline assignment: CDR1 LGHNA and CDR2 YSLEER. The ends were cut back, 4 bases at V and 3 bases at J, with 19 bases in the middle. In nucleotides, the CDR3 is TGCGCCAGCAGCCCGGAGGTTTCTGCAGCTATCTACAATGAGCAGTTCTTC. The encoded protein is CASSPEVSAAIYNEQFF.

The rearrangement uses TRBV5-4 and TRBJ2-1, with D hard to call. V was cut by 4 bases and J by 8 bases, with 13 bases left in between. Germline assignment: CDR1 SGHNT and CDR2 YYREEE (reference sequence). This CDR3 contains 13 residues. CDR3 bases: TGTGCCAGCAGCCCCCAAATTCGCGATGAGCAGTTCTTC. Translating gives CASSPQIRDEQFF.

The chain employs TRBV6-2 or TRBV6-3 and TRBJ1-1, with 7 bases lining up with TRBD1. Germline-derived CDR1 and CDR2 are MNHEY and SVGEGT. V gave up 2 bases and J gave up 7 bases; unmatched junction bases: 4. The CDR3 is 13 amino acids. The DNA for the CDR3 is TGTGCCAGCAGTTACGGGCAGGGGGTTGAAGCTTTCTTT. Translated, it gives CASSYGQGVEAFF.

This chain connects TRBV5-5 to TRBJ1-1; weak D call: TRBD1 (6 bases). Germline V gene lookup returns CDR1 SGHKS and CDR2 YYEKEE (reference sequence). The CDR3 has 14 amino acids. V was clipped by 4 bases and J by 0 bases, with 10 bases between them. As DNA, the CDR3 is TGTGCCAGCAGCCGACAGGCCATGAACACTGAAGCTTTCTTT. Amino acid sequence: CASSRQAMNTEAFF.

The genes are TRBV6-5 and TRBJ1-2; no reliable D call. The CDR3 consists of 15 residues. Germline V gene data show CDR1 as MNHEY and CDR2 as SVGAGI. Between the trimmed V and J ends, which lost 2 bases and 4 bases, there was a span of 14 bases. CDR3 sequence (DNA): TGTGCCAGCAGTTACCTTCTCGGGAGTGGCTATGGCTACACCTTC. It specifies CASSYLLGSGYGYTF.

V and J are TRBV28 and TRBJ1-5; possibly TRBD1 for D (5 bases). This CDR3 is 15 amino acids long. Germline V CDR1 and CDR2: MDHEN, SYDVKM. The germline V and J ends were trimmed by 2 bases and 0 bases, with 8 bases remaining between them. The CDR3 region has the DNA TGTGCCAGCAGTTTAGGGGGGTATAGCAATCAGCCCCAGCATTTT. Translated: CASSLGGYSNQPQHF.

The V call is TRBV7-2, the J call TRBJ1-3; 8 nucleotides match TRBD1. The V and J ends lost 8 bases and 4 bases, in that order; junction bases with no gene match: 13. The CDR3 extends over 16 amino acids. Per germline, CDR1 SGHTA and CDR2 FQGNSA. For the CDR3, the DNA is TGTGCCAGCGGACCGGGACAGGTCGAGGTCGGAAACACCATATATTTT. Amino acids: CASGPGQVEVGNTIYF.

The chain employs TRBV6-4 and TRBJ2-3, with 9 bases lining up with TRBD1. After removal of 2 bases from V and 1 base from J, the junction contained 7 bases not matched to a gene. Looked up from germline, CDR1 is MRHNA and CDR2 is SNTAGT. The CDR3 loop spans 17 amino acids. The CDR3 loop is CASSDGTGGFRTDTQYF. The CDR3 coding sequence is TGTGCCAGCAGTGACGGTACAGGGGGCTTTCGCACAGATACGCAGTATTTT.

J is TRBJ1-6 and V is TRBV30; D uncertain. The germline CDR1 and CDR2 sequences are GTSNPN and SVGIG (reference sequence). Trimming removed 3 bases at V and 8 bases at J, with 20 bases between. The CDR3 covers 16 residues. CDR3: CAWSPPDKWAYSPLHF. The CDR3 bases are TGTGCCTGGAGCCCACCCGATAAGTGGGCCTATTCACCCCTCCACTTT.

The chain couples TRBV24-1 to TRBJ2-7, with 7 bases lining up with TRBD1. The CDR3 consists of 10 residues. Germline CDR1 reads KGHDR; CDR2 reads SFDVKD. After removal of 7 bases from V and 7 bases from J, the junction contained 0 bases not matched to a gene. In DNA, the CDR3 is TGTGCCACCAGGGGACAGGAGCAGTACTTC. Its translation: CATRGQEQYF.

V is TRBV7-2 and J is TRBJ1-1; 7 bases map to TRBD1. Germline CDR1 SGHTA, CDR2 FQGNSA. CDR3 size: 14 residues. The V gene end was trimmed by 6 bases and the J gene end by 1 base; junction bases not matched to a gene: 5. The CDR3 nucleotides read TGTGCCAGCAGGGGCGGGACAGCGAACACTGAAGCTTTCTTT. Its translation: CASRGGTANTEAFF.

The rearrangement uses TRBV5-4 and TRBJ2-5, with D possibly TRBD1 on 6 matching bases. CDR1 is SGHNT, CDR2 YYREEE, per germline (reference sequence). Trimming shortened V by 2 bases and J by 4 bases, and 9 bases separated the two germline ends. CDR3 length: 13 residues. In nucleotides, the CDR3 is TGTGCCAGCAGCTTAATACAGGGAGAGACCCAGTACTTC. Translated: CASSLIQGETQYF.

CDR3 residues: CASSPAYEQYF. For the CDR3, the DNA is TGTGCCAGCAGCCCCGCCTACGAGCAGTACTTC. The gene calls are TRBV7-8 and TRBJ2-7; D unresolved. Trimming shortened V by 5 bases and J by 2 bases, and 4 bases separated the two germline ends. Germline V lookup: CDR1 SGHVS, CDR2 FQNEAQ. The CDR3 sequence is 11 residues long. Using reference TRBV7-8 and TRBJ2-7 for the parts outside the CDR3, the full variable domain is GAGVSQSPRYKVAKRGQDVALRCDPISGHVSLFWYQQALGQGPEFLTYFQNEAQLDKSGLPSDRFFAERPEGSVSTLKIQRTQQEDSAVYLCASSPAYEQYFGPGTRLTVT.